A selection of T cell receptor beta chains follows, all from one sample in a study of cytomegalovirus exposure and HLA in healthy donors. Here immunoSEQ multiplex PCR was the method, and the copy in TCRdb shows in-frame clones only, minus some. The top ten hold around 0.99% of the sample, which has approximately 130,000 clones, roughly 73% seen once. Sequencing was performed on PBMCs. The origin of the receptors is a male donor in good health and CMV-seronegative. Both conserved end residues are part of each CDR3. Fields, in order: J gene, clone size, D gene, V gene, CDR3 protein, CDR3 DNA. A D gene is named only where the DNA matches it firmly. Clone size appears in some rows only: once, few, many, or a class for an expanded clone.

J: TRBJ2-7
size: -
D: -
V: TRBV6-5
CDR3: CASSSLQGSYEQYF
DNA: TGTGCCAGCAGTTCGCTACAGGGATCCTACGAGCAGTACTTC

J: TRBJ2-2
size: few
D: -
V: TRBV2
CDR3: CASTQGSNGELFF
DNA: TGTGCCAGCACGCAGGGCTCGAACGGGGAGCTGTTTTTT

J: TRBJ1-1
size: -
D: TRBD1
V: TRBV10-3
CDR3: CAISEPGQGLGAEAFF
DNA: TGTGCCATCAGTGAGCCGGGACAGGGACTTGGGGCTGAAGCTTTCTTT

J: TRBJ1-1
size: once
D: -
V: TRBV27
CDR3: CASSLSGGFTEAFF
DNA: TGTGCCAGCAGTTTATCGGGGGGTTTCACTGAAGCTTTCTTT

J: TRBJ2-7
size: -
D: TRBD1
V: TRBV29-1
CDR3: CSVGGQVLGEQYF
DNA: TGCAGCGTTGGCGGACAGGTGCTTGGAGAGCAGTACTTC

J: TRBJ2-5
size: once
D: -
V: TRBV6-1
CDR3: CASSLKTQYF
DNA: TGTGCCAGCAGTCTAAAGACCCAGTACTTC

J: TRBJ1-2
size: -
D: -
V: TRBV7-8
CDR3: CASSSQGYGYTF
DNA: TGTGCCAGCAGCTCCCAGGGCTATGGCTACACCTTC

J: TRBJ2-1
size: -
D: TRBD2
V: TRBV27
CDR3: CASGLAGHSSYNEQFF
DNA: TGTGCCAGCGGGTTAGCGGGGCATAGCTCCTACAATGAGCAGTTCTTC

J: TRBJ2-5
size: -
D: TRBD2
V: TRBV6-5
CDR3: CASSYLKLAGQETQYF
DNA: TGTGCCAGCAGTTACCTCAAACTAGCGGGCCAAGAGACCCAGTACTTC

J: TRBJ1-2
size: few
D: TRBD1
V: TRBV6-5
CDR3: CASFGQGVSHYTF
DNA: TGTGCCAGTTTTGGACAGGGGGTCTCGCACTACACCTTC

J: TRBJ2-3
size: -
D: -
V: TRBV18
CDR3: CASSPPGSTDTQYF
DNA: TGTGCCAGCTCACCACCGGGCAGCACAGATACGCAGTATTTT

J: TRBJ1-2
size: -
D: TRBD1
V: TRBV27
CDR3: CASSDPGQRYGYTF
DNA: TGTGCCAGCAGCGATCCGGGACAGAGGTATGGCTACACCTTC

J: TRBJ2-7
size: -
D: TRBD2
V: TRBV6-5
CDR3: CASSGTSGALGEQYF
DNA: TGTGCCAGCAGTGGGACTAGCGGGGCCTTGGGCGAGCAGTACTTC

J: TRBJ1-4
size: few
D: -
V: TRBV2
CDR3: CASSDGGSWEKLFF
DNA: TGTGCCAGCAGTGACGGAGGGAGTTGGGAAAAACTGTTTTTT

J: TRBJ2-3
size: -
D: -
V: TRBV5-1
CDR3: CASSLGVAESTDTQYF
DNA: TGCGCCAGCAGCTTGGGAGTAGCGGAATCCACAGATACGCAGTATTTT